Presented here are 8 T cell receptor beta chains from one specimen sequenced in a study of shared clonotypes between healthy human individuals. CD45RO-negative, CCR7-selected cells formed the naive CD8 fraction, which excluded terminally differentiated effector memory CD45RA+ cells. Profiling relied on immunoSEQ multiplex PCR, and the TCRdb table lists in-frame clones only, not all of them. The data contain about 1,900,000 clones, approximately 94% of them singletons. Material: naive CD8+ T cells sorted from blood. The receptors stem from a man between 18 and 35 years old in good health.

J is TRBJ2-1 and V is TRBV6-5; TRBD1 agrees at 8 bases. Germline CDR1 is MNHEY and CDR2 is SVGAGI. The CDR3 extends over 15 amino acids. V trimming: 6 bases; J trimming: 4 bases; junction bases outside the gene matches: 8. CDR3 sequence: CASSHGQGPYNEQFF. CDR3 coding DNA: TGTGCCAGCAGCCACGGACAGGGACCATACAATGAGCAGTTCTTC.

Only one count was recorded for this clone. V usage is TRBV5-6 and J usage is TRBJ1-6, with a tentative D call TRBD1 (5 bases). Looked up from germline, CDR1 is SGHDT and CDR2 is YYEEEE. This CDR3 is built from 14 residues. V lost 0 bases and J 7 bases, leaving 8 bases between the germline ends. The DNA for the CDR3 is TGTGCCAGCAGCTTGGCCGGGGGGAATTCACCCCTCCACTTT. Translating it yields CASSLAGGNSPLHF.

The chain has TRBV5-8 and TRBJ2-7; D ambiguous. The CDR3 is 13 amino acids. The V end lost 4 bases, the J end lost 3 bases, and 11 bases lay between the germline ends. Germline loops: CDR1 SGHTS, CDR2 YDEGEE. The CDR3, as DNA: TGTGCCAGCAGCGAAGGATGGGGCTACGAGCAGTACTTC. It specifies CASSEGWGYEQYF.

The J gene is TRBJ2-7, the V gene TRBV7-2; D gene unclear. Trimming pared 2 bases from V and 4 bases from J, leaving 9 bases between. There are 13 residues in the CDR3. The germline V gene has CDR1 SGHTA and CDR2 FQGNSA. The CDR3 is CASSLPDQYEQYF. The DNA of the CDR3 is TGTGCCAGCAGCTTACCCGACCAATACGAGCAGTACTTC.

J is TRBJ1-2 and V is TRBV28; D remains unclear. V lost 6 bases, J lost 0 bases, and 23 bases lay in between. Germline CDR1 MDHEN, CDR2 SYDVKM. The CDR3 runs 18 residues. The CDR3 loop reads CASSTRSVSRISNYGYTF. The CDR3 region has the DNA TGTGCCAGCAGCACCAGGTCCGTCTCTCGGATTTCTAACTATGGCTACACCTTC.

V is TRBV6-1 and J is TRBJ2-3; D is ambiguous. Germline V gene sequence: CDR1 MNHNS, CDR2 SASEGT. V was trimmed by 6 bases and J by 4 bases, leaving 11 bases between them. CDR3 length: 13 amino acids. The CDR3 protein is CASSPPGADTQYF. In DNA form, the CDR3 reads TGTGCCAGCAGCCCGCCGGGCGCAGATACGCAGTATTTT.

The gene calls are TRBV29-1 and TRBJ2-7; the D is unclear. The germline CDR1 and CDR2 sequences are SQVTM and ANQGSEA. This CDR3 is built from 14 residues. Trimming took 0 bases from V and 3 from J, leaving 12 bases between them. The CDR3: CSVEDPAGYYEQYF. In nucleotides, the CDR3 is TGCAGCGTTGAAGATCCCGCCGGGTACTACGAGCAGTACTTC.

The V call is TRBV28, the J call TRBJ1-6, with a weak D call TRBD1 (6 bases). V lost 1 base and J lost 7, with 8 bases in between. Germline-derived CDR1 and CDR2 are MDHEN and SYDVKM. The CDR3 is 14 amino acids. This CDR3 reads CASSLYRANSPLHF. CDR3 sequence (DNA): TGTGCCAGCAGTTTATACAGGGCAAATTCACCCCTCCACTTT. Based on the CDR3 plus reference TRBV28 and TRBJ1-6, the full variable domain is DVKVTQSSRYLVKRTGEKVFLECVQDMDHENMFWYRQDPGLGLRLIYFSYDVKMKEKGDIPEGYSVSREKKERFSLILESASTNQTSMYLCASSLYRANSPLHFGNGTRLTVT.